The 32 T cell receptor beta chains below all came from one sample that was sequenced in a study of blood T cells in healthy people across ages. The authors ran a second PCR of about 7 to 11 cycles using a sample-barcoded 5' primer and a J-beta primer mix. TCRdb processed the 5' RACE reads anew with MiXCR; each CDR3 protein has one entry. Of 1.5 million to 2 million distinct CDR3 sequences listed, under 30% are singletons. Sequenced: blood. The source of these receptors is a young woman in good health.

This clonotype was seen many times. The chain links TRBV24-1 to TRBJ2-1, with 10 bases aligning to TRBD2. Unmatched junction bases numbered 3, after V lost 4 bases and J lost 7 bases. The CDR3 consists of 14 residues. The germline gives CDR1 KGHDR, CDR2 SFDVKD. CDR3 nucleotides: TGTGCCACCAGTGACCCAGCGGGAGGGAATGAGCAGTTCTTC. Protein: CATSDPAGGNEQFF.

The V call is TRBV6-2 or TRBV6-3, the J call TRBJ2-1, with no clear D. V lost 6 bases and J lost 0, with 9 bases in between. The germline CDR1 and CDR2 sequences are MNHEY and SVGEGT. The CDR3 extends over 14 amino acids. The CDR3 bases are TGTGCCAGCAGGAGGAGTCACTCCTACAATGAGCAGTTCTTC. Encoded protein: CASRRSHSYNEQFF.

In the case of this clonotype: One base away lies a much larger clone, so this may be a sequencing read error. The CDR3, as DNA: TGCAGCGTTGCCCCAGGGACAGAGGCCCAGTACTTC. Protein: CSVAPGTEAQYF. This sequence joins TRBV29-1 and TRBJ2-5; the match to TRBD1 covers 7 bases. The CDR3 contains 12 residues. Germline V gene lookup returns CDR1 SQVTM and CDR2 ANQGSEA.

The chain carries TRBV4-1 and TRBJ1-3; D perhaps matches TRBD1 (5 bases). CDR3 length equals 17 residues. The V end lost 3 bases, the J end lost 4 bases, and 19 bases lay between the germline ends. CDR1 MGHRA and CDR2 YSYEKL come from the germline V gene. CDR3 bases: TGCGCCAGCAGCCAGTGGAGCAGGGAGACAACAGGAAACACCATATATTTT. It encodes CASSQWSRETTGNTIYF.

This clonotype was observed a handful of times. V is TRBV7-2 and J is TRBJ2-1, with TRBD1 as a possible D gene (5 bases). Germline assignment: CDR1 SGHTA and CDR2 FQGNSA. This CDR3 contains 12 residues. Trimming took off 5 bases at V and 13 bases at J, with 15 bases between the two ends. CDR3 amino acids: CASSIQGQGQFF. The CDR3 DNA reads TGTGCCAGCAGCATTCAGGGTCAGGGCCAGTTCTTC.

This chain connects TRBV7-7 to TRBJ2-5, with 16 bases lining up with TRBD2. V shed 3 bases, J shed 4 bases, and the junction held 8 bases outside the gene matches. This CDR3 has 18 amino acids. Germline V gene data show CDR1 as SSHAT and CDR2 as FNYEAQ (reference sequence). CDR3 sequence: CASSFSGTSGGAGETQYF. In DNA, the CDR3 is TGTGCCAGCAGCTTCTCCGGGACTAGCGGGGGGGCCGGAGAGACCCAGTACTTC. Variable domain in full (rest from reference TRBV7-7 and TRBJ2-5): GAGVSQSPRYKVTKRGQDVTLRCDPISSHATLYWYQQALGQGPEFLTYFNYEAQPDKSGLPSDRFSAERPEGSISTLTIQRTEQRDSAMYRCASSFSGTSGGAGETQYFGPGTRLLVL.

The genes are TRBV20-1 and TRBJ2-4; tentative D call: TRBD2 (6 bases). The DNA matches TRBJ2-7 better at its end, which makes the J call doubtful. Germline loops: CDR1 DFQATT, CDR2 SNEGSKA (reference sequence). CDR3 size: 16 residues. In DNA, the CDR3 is TGCAGTGCTAGTGACACGATGGGACTTAGATCCTACGAGCAGTACTTC. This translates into CSASDTMGLRSYEQYF.

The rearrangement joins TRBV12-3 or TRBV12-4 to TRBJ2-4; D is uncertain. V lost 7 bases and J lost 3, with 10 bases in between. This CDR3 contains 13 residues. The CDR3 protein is CASTESGKNIQYF. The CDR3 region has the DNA TGTGCCAGCACCGAGAGTGGCAAAAACATTCAGTACTTC.

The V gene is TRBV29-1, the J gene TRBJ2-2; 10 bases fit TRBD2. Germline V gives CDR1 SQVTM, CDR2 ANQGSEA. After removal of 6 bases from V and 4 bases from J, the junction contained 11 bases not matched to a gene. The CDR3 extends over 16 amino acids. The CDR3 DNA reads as TGCAGCGTGGCGACCAGCGGGAGGGCCTGCACCGGGGAGCTGTTTTTT. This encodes CSVATSGRACTGELFF.

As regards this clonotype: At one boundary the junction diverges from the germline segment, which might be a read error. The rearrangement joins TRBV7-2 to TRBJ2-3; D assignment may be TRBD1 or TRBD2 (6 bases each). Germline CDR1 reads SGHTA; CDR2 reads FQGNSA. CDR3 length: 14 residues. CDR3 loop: CAGSLNGGSDTQYF. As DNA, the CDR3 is TGTGCCGGCAGCTTAAACGGGGGCTCAGATACGCAGTATTTT.

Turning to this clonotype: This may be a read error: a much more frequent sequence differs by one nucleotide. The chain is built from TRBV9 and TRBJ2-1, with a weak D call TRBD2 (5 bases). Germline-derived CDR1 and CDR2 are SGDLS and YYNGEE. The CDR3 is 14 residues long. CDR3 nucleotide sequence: TGTGCCAGCAGCTTTCGGACTGGGTTTAATGAGCGGTTCTTC. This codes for CASSFRTGFNERFF. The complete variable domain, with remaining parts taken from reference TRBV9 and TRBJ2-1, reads DSGVTQTPKHLITATGQRVTLRCSPRSGDLSVYWYQQSLDQGLQFLIQYYNGEERAKGNILERFSAQQFPDLHSELNLSSLELGDSALYFCASSFRTGFNERFFGPGTRLTVL.

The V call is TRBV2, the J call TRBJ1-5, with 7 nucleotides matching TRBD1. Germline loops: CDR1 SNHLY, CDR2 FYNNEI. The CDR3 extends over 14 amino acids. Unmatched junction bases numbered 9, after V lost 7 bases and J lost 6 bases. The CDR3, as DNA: TGTGCCAGCAACCTACAGGGGACGGGTCAGCCCCAGCATTTT. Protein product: CASNLQGTGQPQHF.

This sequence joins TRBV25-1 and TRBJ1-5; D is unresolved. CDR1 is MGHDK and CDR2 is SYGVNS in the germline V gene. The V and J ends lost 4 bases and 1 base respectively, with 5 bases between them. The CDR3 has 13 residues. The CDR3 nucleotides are TGTGCCAGCAGTGGGGTCAGCAATCAGCCCCAGCATTTT. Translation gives CASSGVSNQPQHF. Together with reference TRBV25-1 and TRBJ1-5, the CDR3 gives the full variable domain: EADIYQTPRYLVIGTGKKITLECSQTMGHDKMYWYQQDPGMELHLIHYSYGVNSTEKGDLSSESTVSRIRTEHFPLTLESARPSHTSQYLCASSGVSNQPQHFGDGTRLSIL.

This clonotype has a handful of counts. DNA of the CDR3: TGTGCCAGCAGCTACTCAGGGGCGCGTACTGAAGCTTTCTTT. Translating gives CASSYSGARTEAFF. The chain carries TRBV7-9 and TRBJ1-1; D might be TRBD1 (6 bases). CDR3 size: 14 residues. Germline-derived CDR1 and CDR2 are SEHNR and FQNEAQ (reference sequence). Trimming pared 4 bases from V and 5 bases from J, leaving 14 bases between.

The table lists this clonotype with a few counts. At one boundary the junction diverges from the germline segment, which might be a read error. CDR3 coding DNA: TGCGCCAGCAGCTTAGCGGCCGAAGTTGAAGCTTTCTTT. This translates into CASSLAAEVEAFF. The chain combines TRBV7-9 with TRBJ1-1; no firm D call. The CDR3 consists of 13 residues. Germline V gene data show CDR1 as SEHNR and CDR2 as FQNEAQ (reference sequence).

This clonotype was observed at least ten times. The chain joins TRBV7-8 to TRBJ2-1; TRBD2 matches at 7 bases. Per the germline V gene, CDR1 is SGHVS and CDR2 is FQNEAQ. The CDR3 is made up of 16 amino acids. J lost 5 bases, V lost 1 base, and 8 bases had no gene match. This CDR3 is CASSLGFTSADNEQFF. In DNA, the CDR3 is TGTGCCAGCAGCTTAGGTTTTACTAGCGCGGACAATGAGCAGTTCTTC.

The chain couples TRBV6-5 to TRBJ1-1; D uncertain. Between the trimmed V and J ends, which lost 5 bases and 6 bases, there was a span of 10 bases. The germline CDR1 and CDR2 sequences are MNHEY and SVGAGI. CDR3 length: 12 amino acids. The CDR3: CASSRGFAEAFF. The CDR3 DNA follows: TGTGCCAGCAGTCGCGGCTTCGCTGAAGCTTTCTTT.

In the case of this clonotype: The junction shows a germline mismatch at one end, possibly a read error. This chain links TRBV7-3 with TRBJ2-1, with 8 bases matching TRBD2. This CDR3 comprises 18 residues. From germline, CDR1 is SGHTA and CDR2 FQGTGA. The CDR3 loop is CASSLKARGAPSYNEQFF. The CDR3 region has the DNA TGCGCCAGCAGCTTAAAGGCGCGGGGGGCGCCTTCCTACAATGAGCAGTTCTTC.

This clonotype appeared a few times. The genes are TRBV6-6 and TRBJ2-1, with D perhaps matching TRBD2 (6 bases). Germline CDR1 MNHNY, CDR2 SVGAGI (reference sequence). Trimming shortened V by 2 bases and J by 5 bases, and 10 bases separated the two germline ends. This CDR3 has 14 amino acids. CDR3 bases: TGTGCCAGCAGTTACCAGGGCGGGAACAATGAGCAGTTCTTC. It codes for CASSYQGGNNEQFF.

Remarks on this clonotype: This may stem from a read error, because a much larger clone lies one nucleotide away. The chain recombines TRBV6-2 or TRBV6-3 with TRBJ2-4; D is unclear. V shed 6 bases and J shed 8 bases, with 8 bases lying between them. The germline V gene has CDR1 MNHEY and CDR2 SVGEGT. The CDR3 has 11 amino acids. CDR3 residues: CASSLDHIQYF. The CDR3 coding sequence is TGTGCCAGCAGCTTGGATCACATTCAGTACTTC.

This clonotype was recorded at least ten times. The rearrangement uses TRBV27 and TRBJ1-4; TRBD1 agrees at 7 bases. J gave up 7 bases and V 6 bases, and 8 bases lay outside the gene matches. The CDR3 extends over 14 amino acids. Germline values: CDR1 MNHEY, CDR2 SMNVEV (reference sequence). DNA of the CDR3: TGTGCCAGCAGGGGAACCGGGACAGCTGAAAAACTGTTTTTT. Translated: CASRGTGTAEKLFF.

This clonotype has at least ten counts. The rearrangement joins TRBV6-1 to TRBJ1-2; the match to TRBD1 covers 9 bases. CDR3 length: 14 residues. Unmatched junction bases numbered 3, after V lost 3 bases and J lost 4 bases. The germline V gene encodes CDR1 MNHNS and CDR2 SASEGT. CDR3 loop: CASSETDRGYGYTF. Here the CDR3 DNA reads TGTGCCAGCAGTGAGACGGACAGGGGCTATGGCTACACCTTC.

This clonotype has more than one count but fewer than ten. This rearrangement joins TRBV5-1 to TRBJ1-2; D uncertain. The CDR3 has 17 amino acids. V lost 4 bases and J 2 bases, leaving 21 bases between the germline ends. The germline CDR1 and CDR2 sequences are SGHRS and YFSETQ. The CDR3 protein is CASSPNYSGRGNYGYTF. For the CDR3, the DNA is TGCGCCAGCAGCCCCAACTACAGCGGACGGGGAAACTATGGCTACACCTTC.

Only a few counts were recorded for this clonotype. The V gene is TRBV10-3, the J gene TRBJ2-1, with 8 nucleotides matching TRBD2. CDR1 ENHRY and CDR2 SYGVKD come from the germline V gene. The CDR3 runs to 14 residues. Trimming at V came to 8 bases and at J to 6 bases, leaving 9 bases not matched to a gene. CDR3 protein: CAIQASGHPNEQFF. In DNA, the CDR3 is TGTGCCATCCAGGCTAGCGGGCACCCCAATGAGCAGTTCTTC.

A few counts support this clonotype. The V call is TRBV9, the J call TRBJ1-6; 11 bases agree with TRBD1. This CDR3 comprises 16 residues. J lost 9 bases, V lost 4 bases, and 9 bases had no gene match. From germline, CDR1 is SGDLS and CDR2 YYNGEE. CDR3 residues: CASSPLGGQGVSPLHF. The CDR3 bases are TGTGCCAGCAGCCCTCTGGGGGGACAGGGGGTTTCACCCCTCCACTTT.

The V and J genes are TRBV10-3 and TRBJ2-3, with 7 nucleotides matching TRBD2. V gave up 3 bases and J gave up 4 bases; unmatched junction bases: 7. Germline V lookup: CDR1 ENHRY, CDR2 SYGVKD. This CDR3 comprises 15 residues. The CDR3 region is CAISDPAGNSDTQYF. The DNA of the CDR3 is TGTGCCATCAGTGATCCAGCGGGGAACTCAGATACGCAGTATTTT.

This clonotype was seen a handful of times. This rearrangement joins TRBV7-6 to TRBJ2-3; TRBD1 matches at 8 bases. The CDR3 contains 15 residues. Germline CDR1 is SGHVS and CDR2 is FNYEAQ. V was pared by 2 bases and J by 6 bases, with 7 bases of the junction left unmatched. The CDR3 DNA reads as TGTGCCAGCAGCTTAAGGGCAGGGGGCATCGATACGCAGTATTTT. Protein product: CASSLRAGGIDTQYF.

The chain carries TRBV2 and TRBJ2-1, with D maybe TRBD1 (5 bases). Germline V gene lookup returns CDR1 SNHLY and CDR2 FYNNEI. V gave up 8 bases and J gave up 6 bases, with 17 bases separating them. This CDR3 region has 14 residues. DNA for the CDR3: TGTGCCAGCTTAGGGGTCTCGGCCGGCAATGAGCAGTTCTTC. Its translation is CASLGVSAGNEQFF.

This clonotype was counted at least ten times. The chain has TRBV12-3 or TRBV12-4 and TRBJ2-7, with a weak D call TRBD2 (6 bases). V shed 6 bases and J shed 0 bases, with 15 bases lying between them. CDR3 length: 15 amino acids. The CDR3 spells CASSGGGDVSYEQYF. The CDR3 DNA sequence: TGTGCCAGCAGCGGTGGAGGGGACGTCTCCTACGAGCAGTACTTC.

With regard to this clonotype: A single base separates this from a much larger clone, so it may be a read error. The CDR3 region is CSARRGQGLSEQFF. The CDR3 DNA sequence: TGCAGCGCCCGAAGGGGACAGGGGCTCAGTGAGCAGTTCTTC. The chain joins TRBV29-1 to TRBJ2-1, with 10 bases identical to TRBD1. Germline V gene data show CDR1 as SQVTM and CDR2 as ANQGSEA. V lost 7 bases, J lost 9 bases, and 12 bases stayed unmatched. The CDR3 sequence is 14 residues long.

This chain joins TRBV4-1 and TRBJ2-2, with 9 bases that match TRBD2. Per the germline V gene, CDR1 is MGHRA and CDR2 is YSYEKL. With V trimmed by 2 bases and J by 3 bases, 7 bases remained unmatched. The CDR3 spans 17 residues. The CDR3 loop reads CASSQFGGGADTGELFF. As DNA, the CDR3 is TGCGCCAGCAGCCAATTCGGCGGGGGGGCGGACACCGGGGAGCTGTTTTTT.

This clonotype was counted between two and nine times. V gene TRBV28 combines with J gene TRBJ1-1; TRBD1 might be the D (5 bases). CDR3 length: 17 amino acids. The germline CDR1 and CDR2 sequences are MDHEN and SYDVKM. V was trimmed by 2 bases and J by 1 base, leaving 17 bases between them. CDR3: CASSLRGFQGPNTEAFF. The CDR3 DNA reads TGTGCCAGCAGTTTACGTGGGTTTCAGGGCCCGAACACTGAAGCTTTCTTT.